The rows below give T cell receptor beta chains drawn from one sample of a study of human T cells and chemical hapten exposure. In TCRdb, the RACE reads were re-called with MiXCR into one record per CDR3 protein. The sample holds 120,000 or so distinct CDR3 sequences, roughly 14% seen once. The starting material was whole blood, obtained in connection with sensitization to the hapten diphenylcyclopropenone (DPC). These receptors were collected from a young woman with alopecia areata. Some clones in this sample may be carry-over from other donors' samples. Each CDR3 is given with its conserved first and last residue. D genes are given only for firm matches. Clone sizes are given selectively: once, few, many, or a class where the clone is expanded.

TRBJ2-7 | NA | TRBV12-3/TRBV12-4 | many | TGTGCCAGCAGTTCCGGACAGCTCCGTATATCATACGAGCAGTACTTC | CASSSGQLRISYEQYF
TRBJ1-1 | TRBD1 | TRBV20-1 | few | TGCAGTGCCGGGACAGGGGCTCCGGTGGCTTTCTTT | CSAGTGAPVAFF
TRBJ1-1 | NA | TRBV28 | many | TGTGCCAGCAGTCTGAGGACGGGGAACACTGAAGCTTTCTTT | CASSLRTGNTEAFF
TRBJ2-5 | NA | TRBV29-1 | few | TGCAGCGCCCTTGGTGGGCTTAGGGAGACCCAGTACTTC | CSALGGLRETQYF
TRBJ1-4 | NA | TRBV5-6 | few | TGTGCCAGCAGCTTGTTGAACGGACCAACTAATGAAAAACTGTTTTTT | CASSLLNGPTNEKLFF
TRBJ2-4 | NA | TRBV3-1 | NA | TGTGTCAGCAGCCAAGTTAACCGACAAAGAGGTGAAGGGGCCAAAAACATTCAGTACTTC | CVSSQVNRQRGEGAKNIQYF
TRBJ1-2 | NA | TRBV20-1 | many | TGCAGTGCTTCAAGAACAGCTAACTATGGCTACACCTTC | CSASRTANYGYTF
TRBJ2-1 | NA | TRBV29-1 | NA | TGCAGCGTGGGAGGAGGGAGAAGCTCCTACAATGAGCAGTTCTTC | CSVGGGRSSYNEQFF
TRBJ2-5 | NA | TRBV7-6 | medium-sized | TGTGCCAGCAGCCCACACAGGGAGACCCAGTACTTC | CASSPHRETQYF
TRBJ1-3 | TRBD1 | TRBV20-1 | few | TGCAGTGCCCGAATCCCGTGGACAGGGGGCCGAAAAGATAGCTCAAACACCATATATTTT | CSARIPWTGGRKDSSNTIYF
TRBJ1-1 | NA | TRBV4-1 | many | TGCGCCAGCAGCCAAGCCGAGGGCAGCTTTATGAACACTGAAGCTTTCTTT | CASSQAEGSFMNTEAFF
TRBJ2-5 | TRBD2 | TRBV29-1 | many | TGCAGCGTTGCGGTAGCGGGGGGAGAGACCCAGTACTTC | CSVAVAGGETQYF
TRBJ1-1 | NA | TRBV7-9 | NA | TGTGCCAGCGGTCGGGTTGAAGCTTTCTTT | CASGRVEAFF
TRBJ2-7 | NA | TRBV12-3/TRBV12-4 | few | TGTGCCAGCAGTTCATCAGCGGGAGACAGGGGAACCTACGAGCAGTACTTC | CASSSSAGDRGTYEQYF
TRBJ1-5 | TRBD1 | TRBV9 | few | TGTGCCAGCAGCGTAGGACAGGGAGGTCAGCCCCAGCATTTT | CASSVGQGGQPQHF
TRBJ2-7 | NA | TRBV28 | few | TGTGCCAGCCGAACCCTCAGGGGTTACGAGCAGTACTTC | CASRTLRGYEQYF
TRBJ1-2 | NA | TRBV29-1 | many | TGCAGCGTTGCATTCAGGGAAGGCTACACCTTC | CSVAFREGYTF
TRBJ1-1 | TRBD1 | TRBV7-6 | many | TGTGCCAGCAGCTCGTGGACAGGGGGAAACACTGAAGCTTTCTTT | CASSSWTGGNTEAFF
TRBJ2-2 | NA | TRBV7-9 | few | TGTGCCAGCACCCCCGGGCCAAACACCGGGGAGCTGTTTTTT | CASTPGPNTGELFF
TRBJ2-7 | NA | TRBV27 | few | TGTGCCAGCAGTTTATACCTGGGGGCCTACGAGCAGTACTTC | CASSLYLGAYEQYF
TRBJ1-2 | NA | TRBV4-1 | few | TGCGCCAGCAGTTGGGAGGGTGGCTACACCTTC | CASSWEGGYTF
TRBJ2-1 | NA | TRBV6-2/TRBV6-3 | NA | TGTGCCAGCAAATCCCCCGTAGGGAGTAATGAGCAGTTCTTC | CASKSPVGSNEQFF
TRBJ1-1 | NA | TRBV12-3/TRBV12-4 | few | TGTGCCAGCAGTTTAAACGGGAACACTGAAGCTTTCTTT | CASSLNGNTEAFF
TRBJ2-3 | NA | TRBV5-4 | few | TGTGTCAGCAGCTTGGCCGGTCAGAGCGTTGATACGCAGTATTTT | CVSSLAGQSVDTQYF
TRBJ2-1 | NA | TRBV4-1 | few | TGCGCCAGCAGCCAATGGGAACGGGGCCTCCCGCGGGACAATGAGCAGTTCTTC | CASSQWERGLPRDNEQFF
TRBJ1-2 | TRBD1 | TRBV6-2/TRBV6-3 | many | TGTGCCAGCAGCTCTCGAGACAGGGGAGTGTATGGCTACACCTTC | CASSSRDRGVYGYTF
TRBJ1-6 | TRBD1 | TRBV12-3/TRBV12-4 | NA | TGTGCCAGCAGAGAACAGGGGGGATATAATTCACCCCTCCACTTT | CASREQGGYNSPLHF
TRBJ1-2 | TRBD1 | TRBV6-5 | few | TGTGCCAGCAGTGATTTAGGGACAGGGGAAAGCTATGGCTACACCTTC | CASSDLGTGESYGYTF
TRBJ2-2 | TRBD1 | TRBV5-1 | few | TGCGCCAGCAGCCCTGAGACAGGGTCGGACGGGGAGCTGTTTTTT | CASSPETGSDGELFF
TRBJ2-7 | TRBD1 | TRBV10-3 | few | TGTGCCATCAGTGAGACCAAGGGACAGGGAACCTACGAGCAGTACTTC | CAISETKGQGTYEQYF
TRBJ2-3 | NA | TRBV11-2 | few | TGTGTCAGCAGCCTACTACAGCCAGATACGCAGTATTTT | CVSSLLQPDTQYF
TRBJ2-5 | NA | TRBV7-3 | NA | TGTGCCAGCAGTCTTGGGGGGGCTGGGGAGACCCAGTACTTC | CASSLGGAGETQYF
TRBJ2-3 | NA | TRBV7-2 | many | TGTGCCAGCAGCCCCCGGGGTAGCGGCGGTGCAGATACGCAGTATTTT | CASSPRGSGGADTQYF
TRBJ2-1 | TRBD2 | TRBV7-2 | few | TGTGCCAGCAGCCATCAAGCGGGGGGGCCGGGCAATGAGCAGTTCTTC | CASSHQAGGPGNEQFF
TRBJ2-7 | NA | TRBV7-2 | many | TGTGCCAGCAGCTTAGCGGGGGACTACGAGCAGTACTTC | CASSLAGDYEQYF
TRBJ2-4 | TRBD2 | TRBV28 | few | TGTGCCAGCAGTTTAATCAGAAGGCTAGCGGGGGGGCCGGGTCAGTACTTC | CASSLIRRLAGGPGQYF
TRBJ2-7 | TRBD1 | TRBV20-1 | few | TGCAGTGCTGTCACGACAGGGGCGGCCTCCTACGAGCAGTACTTC | CSAVTTGAASYEQYF
TRBJ1-4 | NA | TRBV4-2 | many | TGTGCCAGCAGCCTGGTGGGCGAGAATGAAAAACTGTTTTTT | CASSLVGENEKLFF
TRBJ2-3 | NA | TRBV6-6 | few | TGTGCCAGCAGTACCGGGGCGAATACGCAGTATTTT | CASSTGANTQYF
TRBJ1-5 | NA | TRBV7-8 | few | TGTGCCAGCAGCTTAGTTGGGGGGCTGAGCAATCAGCCCCAGCATTTT | CASSLVGGLSNQPQHF
TRBJ2-2 | NA | TRBV18 | NA | TGTGCCAGCTCACCACAACAGGGAAAGAACACCGGGGAGCTGTTTTTT | CASSPQQGKNTGELFF
TRBJ2-7 | NA | TRBV18 | NA | TGTGCCAGCTCAGGATCGGGGCAGACAACCTACGAGCAGTACTTC | CASSGSGQTTYEQYF
TRBJ1-2 | NA | TRBV5-1 | many | TGCGCCAGCAGCTTGGGGCGCCAGGGGATAGATGGCTACACCTTC | CASSLGRQGIDGYTF
TRBJ1-2 | NA | TRBV7-9 | few | TGTGCCAGCAGCTCGATGCAGCTTACTAACTATGGCTACACCTTC | CASSSMQLTNYGYTF
TRBJ2-1 | NA | TRBV29-1 | NA | TGCAGCGTTGATGTTCCGGGGAATGAGCAGTTCTTC | CSVDVPGNEQFF
TRBJ2-1 | NA | TRBV2 | few | TGTGCCAGCAGCCCATGGGGGGCCGGTGAGCAGTTCTTC | CASSPWGAGEQFF
TRBJ2-1 | TRBD2 | TRBV5-1 | many | TGCGCCAGCAGCTTAAGGCTAGCGGACAATGAGCAGTTCTTC | CASSLRLADNEQFF
TRBJ1-4 | TRBD1 | TRBV7-9 | NA | TGTGCCAGCACCTCCCGGACAGGGAATGAAAAACTGTTTTTT | CASTSRTGNEKLFF
TRBJ1-5 | TRBD1 | TRBV4-3 | NA | TGCGCCAGCAGCCAAGAGACAGGGGAAGGGCAGCCCCAGCATTTT | CASSQETGEGQPQHF
TRBJ2-3 | NA | TRBV20-1 | many | TGCAGTGCTAGTGCGGCAGGCACAGATACGCAGTATTTT | CSASAAGTDTQYF